These T cell receptor beta chains were read from a single sample in a study of T cell responses to AZD1222 COVID-19 vaccine. Data came from immunoSEQ multiplex PCR; TCRdb stores just in-frame clones and leaves some out. The sample consists of roughly 110,000 clones, approximately 88% of them appearing once. The source was peripheral blood, collected on day 0 of AZD1222 vaccination. These TCRs come from an adult in good health. Both conserved end residues are part of each CDR3. The order of the fields is J gene, CDR3 length, D gene, clone size, V gene, CDR3 DNA, CDR3 protein. D genes are given only for firm matches. Where a row states a size, it is once, few, many or the class of an expanded clone; other rows omit it.

TRBJ1-2	14	NA	NA	TRBV30	TGTGCCTGGAGGTGGATGAGGATCGAGTATGGCTACACCTTC	CAWRWMRIEYGYTF
TRBJ2-6	15	NA	NA	TRBV16	TGTGCCAGCAGCCAAAGCATCTCTGGGGCCAACGTCCTGACTTTC	CASSQSISGANVLTF
TRBJ1-5	16	TRBD1	NA	TRBV9	TGTGCCAGCAGCGATGGGACAGGGGGGAAGAATCAGCCCCAGCATTTT	CASSDGTGGKNQPQHF
TRBJ1-1	13	TRBD1	NA	TRBV18	TGTGCCAGCTCACCCCAGGGGGGTACTGAAGCTTTCTTT	CASSPQGGTEAFF
TRBJ2-1	16	NA	NA	TRBV27	TGTGCCAGCAGTTTAAGCCGCTTAGCGGCTTACAATGAGCAGTTCTTC	CASSLSRLAAYNEQFF
TRBJ2-5	12	NA	once	TRBV3-1/TRBV3-2	TGTGCCAGCAGCCCATCGCAAGAGACCCAGTACTTC	CASSPSQETQYF
TRBJ1-1	15	TRBD1	NA	TRBV24-1	TGTGCCACCAGTGAGACAGGGGGAAGTAACACTGAAGCTTTCTTT	CATSETGGSNTEAFF
TRBJ2-1	15	NA	NA	TRBV28	TGTGCCAGCAGTCGGTGGACGACCAGTACGAATGAGCAGTTCTTC	CASSRWTTSTNEQFF
TRBJ1-2	14	TRBD1	NA	TRBV10-2	TGCGCCAGCAGTCTGGACAGGGAGGGCTTTGATTACACCTTC	CASSLDREGFDYTF
TRBJ1-5	14	NA	NA	TRBV19	TGTGCCAGTAGTACCCAGGAGGCTACCCAGCCCCAGCATTTT	CASSTQEATQPQHF
TRBJ1-1	15	TRBD1	NA	TRBV15	TGTGCCACCAGCAGAGAGTCCAGGGGGATGTCTGAAGCTTTCTTT	CATSRESRGMSEAFF
TRBJ2-3	14	TRBD1	NA	TRBV6-4	TGTGCCAGCAGCGCGGACAGGGACACAGATACGCAGTATTTT	CASSADRDTDTQYF
TRBJ1-5	16	NA	NA	TRBV7-2	TGTGCCAGCAGCTTAGGGGTGGACAGTAGCAATCAGCCCCAGCATTTT	CASSLGVDSSNQPQHF
TRBJ2-1	15	TRBD2	NA	TRBV3-1/TRBV3-2	TGTGCCAGCAGCCCCACTAGCGGGGTCTACAATGAGCAGTTCTTC	CASSPTSGVYNEQFF
TRBJ1-1	14	NA	NA	TRBV11-3	TGTGCCAGCAGCTTAGGACCCTTGAACACTGAAGCTTTCTTT	CASSLGPLNTEAFF
TRBJ2-7	14	TRBD2	NA	TRBV3-1/TRBV3-2	TGTGCCAGCAGACCGGGACTAGCGGGAGTCGAGCAGTACTTC	CASRPGLAGVEQYF
TRBJ1-1	13	TRBD1	few	TRBV29-1	TGCAGCGTTGCGGGACAGGGGGTCACTGAAGCTTTCTTT	CSVAGQGVTEAFF
TRBJ2-1	14	NA	NA	TRBV27	TGTGCCAGCAGTTTAGTCAGCTACAACAATGAGCAGTTCTTC	CASSLVSYNNEQFF
TRBJ2-2	14	NA	NA	TRBV6-2/TRBV6-3	TGTGCCAGCAGCATTAGGGTTAACACCGGGGAGCTGTTTTTT	CASSIRVNTGELFF
TRBJ2-1	15	TRBD1	once	TRBV18	TGTGCCAGCTCAATCGACAGGGGTGTGTACAATGAGCAGTTCTTC	CASSIDRGVYNEQFF
TRBJ2-7	14	NA	NA	TRBV18	TGTGCCAGCTCACCTATGGACGGAGACTACGAGCAGTACTTC	CASSPMDGDYEQYF
TRBJ2-1	13	NA	NA	TRBV19	TGTGCCAGTAGGGCGGGGTTCTACAATGAGCAGTTCTTC	CASRAGFYNEQFF